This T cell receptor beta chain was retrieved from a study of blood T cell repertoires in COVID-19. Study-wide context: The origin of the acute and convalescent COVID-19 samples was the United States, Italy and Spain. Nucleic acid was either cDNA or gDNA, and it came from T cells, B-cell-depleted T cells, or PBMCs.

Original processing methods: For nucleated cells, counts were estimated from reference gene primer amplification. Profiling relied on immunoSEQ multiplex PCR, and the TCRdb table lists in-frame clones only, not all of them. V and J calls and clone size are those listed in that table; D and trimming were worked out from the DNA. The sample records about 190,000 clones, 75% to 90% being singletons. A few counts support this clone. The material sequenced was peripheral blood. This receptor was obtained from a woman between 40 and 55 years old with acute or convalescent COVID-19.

The DNA of the CDR3 is TGCGCCAGCAGCCACGGCACTGGGAGCTCCTACGAGCAGTACTTC. Protein sequence: CASSHGTGSSYEQYF. V gene TRBV4-1 combines with J gene TRBJ2-7, with D maybe TRBD2 (5 bases). The CDR3 length is 15 residues. V was clipped by 3 bases and J by 0 bases, with 12 bases between them. Germline CDR1 MGHRA, CDR2 YSYEKL.